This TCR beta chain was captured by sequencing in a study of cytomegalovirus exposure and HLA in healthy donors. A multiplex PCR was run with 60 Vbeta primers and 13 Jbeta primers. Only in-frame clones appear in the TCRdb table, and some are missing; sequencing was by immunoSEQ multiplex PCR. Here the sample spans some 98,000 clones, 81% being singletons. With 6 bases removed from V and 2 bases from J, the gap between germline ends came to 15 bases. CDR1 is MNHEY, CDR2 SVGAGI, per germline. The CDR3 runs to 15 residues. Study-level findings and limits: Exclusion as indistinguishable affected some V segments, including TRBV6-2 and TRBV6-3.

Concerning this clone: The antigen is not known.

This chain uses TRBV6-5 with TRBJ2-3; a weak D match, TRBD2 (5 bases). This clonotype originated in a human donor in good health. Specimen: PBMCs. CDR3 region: CASSPSGTYTDTQYF. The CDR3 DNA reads TGTGCCAGCAGCCCAAGCGGAACCTACACAGATACGCAGTATTTT.